This T cell receptor beta chain was recorded in a study of identical twins (dated by TCRdb to 2015 to 2016). Regarding the study in general: TCR alpha and beta repertoires from monozygotic twins, unrelated adults of various ages and cord blood were deep-sequenced to test whether fetal clonotypes persist. Replicate twin experiments were performed at different times using different library preparation protocols to rule out contamination.

The paper as a whole reports these results and caveats: Abundant cord blood beta clonotypes had fewer insertions, young adult naive repertoires showed a similar but weaker trend, and memory repertoires showed no such trend. Compared with coincidental sharing between unrelated individuals, an excess of low generation-probability sequences was observed among out-of-frame TCR alpha sequences shared between twins. In monozygotic twins, out-of-frame TCR alpha sharing was systematically underestimated by recombination models, although the models agreed with sharing between unrelated individuals. A weaker excess of twin sharing was found in beta out-of-frame sequences because the signal-to-noise ratio was lowered by fewer shared sequences. Invariant T cells such as MAIT and iNKT could partly confound zero-insertion analyses, though diverse VJ usage argued against this for most clonotypes. Because the same donors could not be followed over many years, the conclusions depended on cross-sectional statistical analysis.

Every donor was a healthy Caucasian. The twin cohort comprised three pairs of female monozygotic twins, all aged about 18 to 29 years. Positive isolation kits from Invitrogen were used to isolate CD4+ and CD8+ T cell populations. Sequences SGHVS (CDR1) and FNYEAQ (CDR2) are obtained from the germline V gene. The V end gives up 3 bases and the J end 8 bases, leaving 6 bases in the junction not matched to a gene. The CDR3 has 14 amino acids, counting the end cysteine and phenylalanine. CDR3 DNA only is kept here, 42 bases in frame from base 1. The library was obtained by 5' RACE. TCRdb lists the instrument as Illumina HiSeq 2000. A universal primer binding site was added through template switching, and the final cDNA carried a unique molecular identifier so that TCR cDNA molecules could be counted accurately. Specific primers in the conserved constant-segment region were used to synthesize first-strand cDNA for the TCR alpha and beta chains. To control for contamination, each cDNA library was double barcoded with a SMART-Mk sample barcode plus Illumina barcodes. TruSeq adapter sequences, together with Illumina sample barcodes, were added in two successive PCR steps. The TCR alpha and beta cDNA libraries were sequenced on the Illumina HiSeq platform using custom primers. The original pipeline was this. Raw reads were processed with MiGEC to extract unique molecular identifiers, and MiXCR was used to determine CDR3 positions. For each individual, recombination models were inferred using an EM algorithm with the repgenHMM and IGoR tools. Shared clonotypes were analyzed with the tcR package in R, and sharing was normalized by the product of cloneset sizes. To study raw recombination free of thymic and clonal selection effects, out-of-frame nonproductive sequences were analyzed. TCRdb reran the public reads through fastp at Q25 and MiXCR, keeping productive beta chains. Under each unique CDR3 protein, matching rows form one entry showing the most common genes and DNA. The V and J calls and clone size are TCRdb's, not the authors'. The sample records approximately 500,000 distinct CDR3 sequences, less than 25% of which are singletons. The leading ten clones occupy 2.9% of the sample.

This clonotype was found a few times. Its antigen has not been determined. No base quality information exists; no much larger clone differs at one position. This same sample was also part of a study on T cells expressing NK-cell markers. As the second study states: TCR beta-chain repertoires were profiled in sorted CD3+CD56+NKG2C+, CD3+CD56+NKG2C- and CD3+CD56-NKG2C+ T-cell subsets from several donors. Among the eight sequenced donors, only one was HCMV-seronegative, while the other seven were HCMV-seropositive. In several experiments an anti-gammadeltaTCR antibody was added to restrict sorting to alphabetaTCR-expressing T cells. For five or six donors, the dominant CD3+CD56+NKG2C+ clonotypes were among the top 10 CD8+ clonotypes and accounted for about 1.0-8% of CD8+ T cells. Those dominant clonotypes were again the most abundant among CD3+CD56-NKG2C+ cells in a few donors, at about 28.3-60.1%. Whether the expanded NKG2C-expressing T cell clones were specific for HCMV antigens was left unclear. All eight donors whose samples were sequenced were randomly selected healthy volunteers, three of them men and five women. HCMV serostatus was determined by detecting HCMV-specific IgG in serum with a commercial ELISA kit. MIGEC handled demultiplexing of the reads and grouping by UMI, while MiTCR was used to assemble and quantify clonotypes. To remove erroneous sequences, TCR cDNA sequences were retained only when supported by two or more reads. The tcR package was used for downstream repertoire analysis, with clonotypes matched between fractions based on CDR3 nucleotide sequence plus V segment. VDJmatch was used to annotate antigen specificity against VDJdb, with one amino acid substitution in CDR3 permitted.

The sequence joins TRBV7-6 to TRBJ2-1, and 8 junction bases match TRBD1. Sequencing was performed on CD4+ T cells sorted from blood. The sequence was obtained from a woman aged 18-35 years in good health. The sequenced DNA is TGTGCCAGCAGCTTTAGGACAGGGCCAGATGAGCAGTTCTTC. It specifies CASSFRTGPDEQFF.